Below are 14 T cell receptor beta chains sequenced from a single sample in a study of T cells after yellow fever vaccination. TCRdb passed the 5' RACE reads through MiXCR, listing each CDR3 protein once. The table shows under 500,000 distinct CDR3 sequences, with approximately 19% occurring only once. The sample here was PBMCs, taken before the yellow fever booster vaccination. The receptors originated from a man aged 18 to 35 who received the YFV17D yellow fever vaccine.

This clonotype was seen only a few times. This chain uses TRBV11-2 with TRBJ2-1, with a possible D match to TRBD2 (6 bases). Germline V lookup: CDR1 SGHAT, CDR2 FQNNGV. This CDR3 region has 13 residues. Deletions cut 7 bases from V and 7 bases from J, with 14 bases between. CDR3 residues: CASIYIGGNEQFF. CDR3 DNA: TGTGCCAGCATTTACATCGGGGGAAATGAGCAGTTCTTC.

This clonotype was observed a handful of times. CDR3 DNA: TGTGCCAGCCACTGGACAGCACCCAGCAATCAGCCCCAGCATTTT. Its translation: CASHWTAPSNQPQHF. The V call is TRBV6-2 or TRBV6-3, the J call TRBJ1-5; D may be TRBD1 (6 bases). The V gene lost 8 bases and the J gene lost 1 base, with 15 bases spanning the gap. Germline CDR1 MNHEY, CDR2 SVGEGT. The CDR3 has 15 amino acids.

V gene TRBV6-5 combines with J gene TRBJ1-3, with D perhaps matching TRBD1 (6 bases). Germline CDR1 and CDR2: MNHEY and SVGAGI. The ends were cut back, 3 bases at V and 0 bases at J, with 12 bases in the middle. The CDR3 loop spans 16 amino acids. The CDR3 protein is CASSYGQPGSGNTIYF. CDR3 sequence (DNA): TGTGCCAGCAGTTATGGACAGCCTGGCTCTGGAAACACCATATATTTT.

V gene TRBV20-1 combines with J gene TRBJ2-1, with 13 bases that match TRBD2. The germline V gene has CDR1 DFQATT and CDR2 SNEGSKA (reference sequence). V dropped 3 bases and J dropped 2; count of bases not matched to a gene: 1. The CDR3 is 15 amino acids. CDR3 sequence (DNA): TGCAGTGCTAGGGGACTAGCGGGGCCCTACAATGAGCAGTTCTTC. It encodes CSARGLAGPYNEQFF.

This chain joins TRBV4-3 and TRBJ2-2; D is unclear. Per the germline V gene, CDR1 is LGHNA and CDR2 is YSLEER. The CDR3 length is 14 residues. Trimming cost V 3 bases and J 0 bases, with 5 bases left between them. The CDR3: CASSHVSNTGELFF. As DNA, the CDR3 is TGCGCCAGCAGCCATGTCTCGAACACCGGGGAGCTGTTTTTT.

The CDR3 sequence is CASSTGGGTMNTEAFF. CDR3 DNA: TGTGCCAGCAGCACCGGTGGGGGCACGATGAACACTGAAGCTTTCTTT. The chain uses TRBV7-2 and TRBJ1-1; D possibly corresponds to TRBD1 (6 bases). Germline V gives CDR1 SGHTA, CDR2 FQGNSA. CDR3 length equals 16 residues. The ends were cut back, 5 bases at V and 0 bases at J, with 16 bases in the middle.

This clonotype was observed a few times. The V gene is TRBV20-1, the J gene TRBJ1-1; no reliable D call. The CDR3 sequence is 13 residues long. The germline CDR1 and CDR2 sequences are DFQATT and SNEGSKA (reference sequence). V lost 0 bases, J lost 7 bases, and 12 bases lay in between. CDR3 protein: CSARDSSSYEAFF. The CDR3 region has the DNA TGCAGTGCTAGAGATTCGAGCAGTTATGAAGCTTTCTTT.

The rearrangement links TRBV6-2 or TRBV6-3 to TRBJ2-1; D possibly corresponds to TRBD2 (7 bases). Germline V CDR1 and CDR2: MNHEY, SVGEGT. This CDR3 contains 14 residues. Trimming shortened V by 8 bases and J by 4 bases, and 15 bases separated the two germline ends. DNA of the CDR3: TGTGCCAGCCTTCGGGGGGCGGGGTACAATGAGCAGTTCTTC. It encodes CASLRGAGYNEQFF.

This clonotype was counted only a few times. The rearrangement links TRBV5-1 to TRBJ1-2, with D tentatively TRBD1 (5 bases). The V end lost 2 bases, the J end lost 6 bases, and 17 bases lay between the germline ends. The germline gives CDR1 SGHRS, CDR2 YFSETQ. This CDR3 region has 15 residues. CDR3 in amino acids: CASSLGHLRGDGYTF. The CDR3 DNA reads as TGCGCCAGCAGCTTAGGACATCTCCGAGGGGATGGCTACACCTTC. The variable domain in full, with the rest retrieved from reference TRBV5-1 and TRBJ1-2, is KAGVTQTPRYLIKTRGQQVTLSCSPISGHRSVSWYQQTPGQGLQFLFEYFSETQRNKGNFPGRFSGRQFSNSRSEMNVSTLELGDSALYLCASSLGHLRGDGYTFGSGTRLTVV.

The CDR3 nucleotides are TGTGCCAGCAGCTTAACGGGGCCAGGGAGTGAAGCTTTCTTT. This sequence encodes CASSLTGPGSEAFF. The gene calls are TRBV7-3 and TRBJ1-1; possibly TRBD1 for D (5 bases). The CDR3 is 14 residues long. Trimming took off 0 bases at V and 7 bases at J, with 12 bases between the two ends. Germline assignment: CDR1 SGHTA and CDR2 FQGTGA.

This clonotype was counted a few times. The chain recombines TRBV20-1 with TRBJ2-1, with 11 positions matching TRBD1. The CDR3 totals 15 residues. V lost 3 bases, J lost 4 bases, and 5 bases stayed unmatched. Per the germline V gene, CDR1 is DFQATT and CDR2 is SNEGSKA (reference sequence). In nucleotides, the CDR3 is TGCAGTGCTAGGGGGACAGGGGGTTTTTACAATGAGCAGTTCTTC. Translated, it gives CSARGTGGFYNEQFF.

This clonotype was recorded a few times. The chain is built from TRBV29-1 and TRBJ1-2, with a tentative D call TRBD1 (6 bases). The germline CDR1 and CDR2 sequences are SQVTM and ANQGSEA. V lost 3 bases, J lost 2 bases, and 7 bases lay in between. This CDR3 has 12 amino acids. The CDR3 DNA follows: TGCAGCGTTGACGACAGGAACTATGGCTACACCTTC. It yields the protein CSVDDRNYGYTF.

Many counts were recorded for this clonotype. The chain joins TRBV4-2 to TRBJ2-7, with 7 positions matching TRBD2. From germline, CDR1 is LGHNA and CDR2 YNFKEQ. The CDR3 contains 15 residues. The ends lost 0 bases at V and 5 bases at J; junction bases unmatched: 7. CDR3 residues: CASSQDTRLAHEQYV. DNA for the CDR3: TGTGCCAGCAGCCAAGACACCAGACTAGCCCACGAGCAGTACGTC.

The chain is built from TRBV9 and TRBJ2-5, with D possibly matching TRBD1 (6 bases). The germline V gene has CDR1 SGDLS and CDR2 YYNGEE. The V and J ends lost 1 base and 1 base respectively, with 8 bases between them. The CDR3 covers 14 residues. CDR3: CASSVRGTQETQYF. The CDR3, as DNA: TGTGCCAGCAGCGTAAGGGGGACCCAAGAGACCCAGTACTTC.